What follows are 24 T cell receptor beta chains derived from one specimen sequenced in a study of technical replicates of blood from a handful of donors (dated by TCRdb to the late 2010s). The method behind the library was the immunoSEQ multiplex PCR assay. This immuneACCESS table, as held by TCRdb, lists in-frame sequences with V and J called but not all clones. Of the missing ones, under half trace to an unresolved V gene in checked studies; the others have no known cause. The sample profile shows just over 80,000 clones; about 96% of them were found once. Around 0.31% of the sample belongs to the ten largest clones. Sample: T cells isolated from PBMCs. The receptors here all came from a human donor in good health.

The CDR3 sequence: CASSLTLARTYEQYF. For the CDR3, the DNA is TGTGCCAGCAGCTTAACGCTAGCGCGAACCTACGAGCAGTACTTC. The chain combines TRBV13 with TRBJ2-7; D may be TRBD2 (6 bases). V was cut by 2 bases and J by 2 bases, with 13 bases left in between. Germline V gene lookup returns CDR1 PRHDT and CDR2 FYEKMQ (reference sequence). The CDR3 has 15 amino acids.

The rearrangement joins TRBV6-1 to TRBJ1-5; D might be TRBD1 (5 bases). Germline CDR1 reads MNHNS; CDR2 reads SASEGT. There are 12 residues in the CDR3. Trimming took 4 bases from V and 9 from J, leaving 10 bases between them. CDR3 in amino acids: CASSAREWPQHF. The CDR3 bases are TGTGCCAGCAGTGCCAGGGAATGGCCCCAGCATTTT.

V is TRBV6-1 and J is TRBJ2-2, with TRBD1 matching over 9 bases. Per the germline V gene, CDR1 is MNHNS and CDR2 is SASEGT. This CDR3 is 15 amino acids long. The junction had 4 bases not matched to a gene; V was cut back by 1 base and J by 7 bases. CDR3 in amino acids: CASSEGTGDFGELFF. The DNA of the CDR3 is TGTGCCAGCAGTGAAGGGACAGGGGACTTCGGGGAGCTGTTTTTT.

The chain links TRBV2 to TRBJ1-3, with D maybe TRBD1 (5 bases). This CDR3 contains 12 residues. CDR1 is SNHLY, CDR2 FYNNEI, per germline. The V end lost 8 bases, the J end lost 10 bases, and 15 bases lay between the germline ends. This chain's CDR3 is CASVGRGTTIYF. In DNA, the CDR3 is TGTGCCAGCGTTGGTAGGGGAACGACCATATATTTT.

The J gene is TRBJ1-1, the V gene TRBV14; no firm D call. The CDR3 loop spans 14 amino acids. The V and J ends lost 6 bases and 4 bases respectively, with 15 bases between them. Germline V CDR1 and CDR2: SGHDN, FVKESK. The CDR3 sequence is CASSPRLLGTEAFF. CDR3 DNA: TGTGCCAGCAGTCCGAGGCTCCTCGGCACTGAAGCTTTCTTT. The full variable domain, rest sourced from reference TRBV14 and TRBJ1-1, is EAGVTQFPSHSVIEKGQTVTLRCDPISGHDNLYWYRRVMGKEIKFLLHFVKESKQDESGMPNNRFLAERTGGTYSTLKVQPAELEDSGVYFCASSPRLLGTEAFFGQGTRLTVV.

The chain is built from TRBV6-1 and TRBJ1-1; no clear D. This CDR3 has 14 amino acids. Germline assignment: CDR1 MNHNS and CDR2 SASEGT. V gave up 4 bases and J gave up 0 bases, with 9 bases separating them. The CDR3 spells CASSALGLNTEAFF. CDR3 DNA sequence: TGTGCCAGCAGTGCGCTGGGCCTGAACACTGAAGCTTTCTTT.

The chain couples TRBV18 to TRBJ2-5; D may be TRBD1 (6 bases). The germline V gene has CDR1 KGHSH and CDR2 LQKENI. This CDR3 is built from 15 residues. The germline V and J ends were trimmed by 0 bases and 4 bases, with 12 bases remaining between them. CDR3 nucleotide sequence: TGTGCCAGCTCACCACCGCCCAGGGGTGGAGAGACCCAGTACTTC. The encoded protein is CASSPPPRGGETQYF.

J is TRBJ2-1 and V is TRBV7-2; 10 bases agree with TRBD2. The ends lost 5 bases at V and 6 bases at J; junction bases unmatched: 13. CDR1 SGHTA and CDR2 FQGNSA come from the germline V gene. CDR3 length: 17 residues. CDR3 coding DNA: TGTGCCAGCAGCCTAAGCGGGAGGGAAGGGTTCGGCAATGAGCAGTTCTTC. Translated, it gives CASSLSGREGFGNEQFF.

The gene calls are TRBV5-1 and TRBJ2-3, with 9 bases identical to TRBD2. V gave up 0 bases and J gave up 5 bases; unmatched junction bases: 7. CDR3 length equals 16 residues. The germline V gene has CDR1 SGHRS and CDR2 YFSETQ. The CDR3 reads CASSLVSSGIGDTQYF. The CDR3, as DNA: TGCGCCAGCAGCTTGGTTTCTAGCGGGATAGGAGATACGCAGTATTTT.

In this sample, this clone turned up a few times. This chain connects TRBV7-9 to TRBJ1-3; TRBD1 matches 8 bases. V gave up 5 bases and J gave up 5 bases; unmatched junction bases: 17. This CDR3 has 18 amino acids. Germline loops: CDR1 SEHNR, CDR2 FQNEAQ (reference sequence). Here the CDR3 reads CASSPSKQGEGGRNTIYF. The CDR3 region has the DNA TGTGCCAGCAGCCCGTCGAAACAGGGGGAAGGAGGGAGAAACACCATATATTTT.

The chain combines TRBV2 with TRBJ1-4; the D gene is possibly TRBD1 (5 bases). Trimming took 10 bases from V and 8 from J, leaving 17 bases between them. The CDR3 is made up of 13 amino acids. The germline V gene encodes CDR1 SNHLY and CDR2 FYNNEI. The CDR3 protein is CANRDGAGEKLFF. The CDR3, as DNA: TGTGCCAACCGTGACGGAGCAGGGGAAAAACTGTTTTTT.

The chain has TRBV4-2 and TRBJ2-1, with TRBD2 matching over 7 bases. Germline V gene lookup returns CDR1 LGHNA and CDR2 YNFKEQ. The J segment lost 7 bases and the V segment lost 0 bases, leaving 6 bases of the junction unmatched. CDR3 length: 15 residues. The CDR3 sequence is CASSQEIAGINEQFF. For the CDR3, the DNA is TGTGCCAGCAGCCAAGAGATAGCGGGTATTAATGAGCAGTTCTTC.

The chain links TRBV6-1 to TRBJ2-7, with TRBD2 identical over 8 bases. With V trimmed by 5 bases and J by 2 bases, 8 bases remained unmatched. Germline V gives CDR1 MNHNS, CDR2 SASEGT. The CDR3 runs to 15 residues. The CDR3 region is CASSSERELTYEQYF. The CDR3 DNA is TGTGCCAGCAGTTCCGAGCGGGAGTTGACCTACGAGCAGTACTTC.

J is TRBJ2-7 and V is TRBV18, with a possible D match to TRBD1 (6 bases). This CDR3 has 14 residues. V was pared by 2 bases and J by 2 bases, with 10 bases between. Germline CDR1 reads KGHSH; CDR2 reads LQKENI. The CDR3 here is CASSPWTDPYEQYF. The CDR3, as DNA: TGTGCCAGCTCACCATGGACAGATCCCTACGAGCAGTACTTC.

Written as DNA, the CDR3 is TGTGCCACCAGCAGAGGGTTACGGGGAAATAGCAATCAGCCCCAGCATTTT. Amino acid sequence: CATSRGLRGNSNQPQHF. The chain couples TRBV15 to TRBJ1-5, with unresolved D. The CDR3 consists of 17 residues. Germline CDR1 LNHNV, CDR2 YYDKDF (reference sequence). The V and J ends lost 1 base and 0 bases respectively, with 13 bases between them. The full variable domain, rest sourced from reference TRBV15 and TRBJ1-5, is DAMVIQNPRYQVTQFGKPVTLSCSQTLNHNVMYWYQQKSSQAPKLLFHYYDKDFNNEADTPDNFQSRRPNTSFCFLDIRSPGLGDTAMYLCATSRGLRGNSNQPQHFGDGTRLSIL.

V and J are TRBV6-4 and TRBJ2-1; the D gene is possibly TRBD1 (5 bases). Germline CDR1 is MRHNA and CDR2 is SNTAGT. This CDR3 spans 13 amino acids. V lost 4 bases and J 5 bases, leaving 9 bases between the germline ends. The CDR3 DNA sequence: TGTGCCAGCAGTGCCGCGGACAACAATGAGCAGTTCTTC. The encoded protein is CASSAADNNEQFF.

The V and J genes are TRBV9 and TRBJ2-7, with D possibly TRBD2 on 6 matching bases. Trimming took off 4 bases at V and 5 bases at J, with 19 bases between the two ends. The CDR3 has 15 residues. Germline CDR1 is SGDLS and CDR2 is YYNGEE. CDR3 nucleotide sequence: TGTGCCAGCAGCTTCCTCCCGGGGGTGGGAAACGAGCAGTACTTC. Protein sequence: CASSFLPGVGNEQYF.

CDR3: CASVAGHFTDTQYF. The DNA of the CDR3 is TGTGCCAGCGTAGCGGGACATTTCACAGATACGCAGTATTTT. V gene TRBV7-2 combines with J gene TRBJ2-3; TRBD2 matches at 8 bases. The V gene end was trimmed by 8 bases and the J gene end by 2 bases; junction bases not matched to a gene: 6. From germline, CDR1 is SGHTA and CDR2 FQGNSA. The CDR3 runs to 14 residues.

J is TRBJ2-3 and V is TRBV27; 16 bases are a match to TRBD2. The V gene end was trimmed by 2 bases and the J gene end by 4 bases; junction bases not matched to a gene: 9. Germline assignment: CDR1 MNHEY and CDR2 SMNVEV (reference sequence). The CDR3 sequence is 19 residues long. CDR3 sequence: CASSLPRGLAGGPADTQYF. The CDR3 DNA sequence: TGTGCCAGCAGTTTACCCCGGGGACTAGCGGGAGGGCCGGCAGATACGCAGTATTTT.

This chain joins TRBV28 and TRBJ1-1, with a possible D match to TRBD1 (6 bases). This CDR3 has 15 amino acids. V dropped 4 bases and J dropped 5 bases, with 17 bases sitting between them. Germline lookup yields CDR1 MDHEN and CDR2 SYDVKM. CDR3 nucleotide sequence: TGTGCCAGCAGTTCCCCGGGGGGGAGGGGGACTGAAGCTTTCTTT. Translating it yields CASSSPGGRGTEAFF.

The rearrangement links TRBV9 to TRBJ2-7, with 13 bases aligning to TRBD2. The CDR3 spans 14 residues. The germline V gene encodes CDR1 SGDLS and CDR2 YYNGEE. Trimming at V came to 3 bases and at J to 5 bases, leaving 2 bases not matched to a gene. The CDR3 region has the DNA TGTGCCAGCAGCGCGACTAGCGGGAGGCACGAGCAGTACTTC. This translates into CASSATSGRHEQYF.

This clone was detected once. The V gene is TRBV15, the J gene TRBJ2-3; D gene ambiguous. Trimming took 7 bases from V and 2 from J, leaving 16 bases between them. CDR1 is LNHNV, CDR2 YYDKDF, per germline (reference sequence). There are 15 residues in the CDR3. This CDR3 reads CATTATYRPTDTQYF. The CDR3 DNA reads TGTGCCACCACCGCGACTTACCGACCCACAGATACGCAGTATTTT.

V and J are TRBV2 and TRBJ1-5, with 9 bases matching TRBD1. This CDR3 contains 16 residues. The ends lost 5 bases at V and 6 bases at J; junction bases unmatched: 11. The V gene's germline CDR1 is SNHLY and CDR2 FYNNEI. This chain's CDR3 is CASSLGQGSYGQPQHF. In nucleotides, the CDR3 is TGTGCCAGCAGTTTGGGACAGGGAAGTTATGGTCAGCCCCAGCATTTT.

The rearrangement links TRBV6-5 to TRBJ1-1, with D tentatively TRBD1 (5 bases). Per germline, CDR1 MNHEY and CDR2 SVGAGI. The V end lost 2 bases, the J end lost 4 bases, and 11 bases lay between the germline ends. This CDR3 has 14 residues. In DNA form, the CDR3 reads TGTGCCAGCAGTTACGGGCAGGGCCCCACTGAAGCTTTCTTT. The encoded protein is CASSYGQGPTEAFF.